These 19 T cell receptor beta chains came from one sample sequenced in a study of sequential checkpoint blockade in melanoma. Profiled with immunoSEQ multiplex PCR; TCRdb holds only in-frame clones, not every one. The sample holds more than 7,000 clones; 50% to 70% are singletons and the top ten take roughly 41%. Treatment denoted: randomized to nivolumab then ipilimumab (arm A) or the reverse (arm B). The source material was CD8+ T cells sorted from blood (inferred from file names), sampled from a patient given nivolumab and ipilimumab in sequence. The receptor source for this set is a human donor with melanoma.

The gene calls are TRBV11-2 and TRBJ2-7; 7 bases map to TRBD1. The CDR3 length is 18 residues. With V trimmed by 2 bases and J by 0 bases, 13 bases remained unmatched. CDR1 is SGHAT and CDR2 is FQNNGV in the germline V gene. This CDR3 is CASSLYLGRDSFSYEQYF. For the CDR3, the DNA is TGTGCCAGCAGCTTATACCTCGGCCGGGACAGCTTCTCCTACGAGCAGTACTTC.

The chain links TRBV6-1 to TRBJ2-1, with D perhaps matching TRBD2 (5 bases). V lost 5 bases to trimming and J lost 5 bases, with 13 bases between them. The CDR3 totals 14 residues. Per the germline V gene, CDR1 is MNHNS and CDR2 is SASEGT. The CDR3 is CASSPQEENNEQFF. The CDR3, as DNA: TGTGCCAGCAGTCCCCAGGAGGAGAACAATGAGCAGTTCTTC.

In nucleotides, the CDR3 is TGCGCCAGCAGCCTCTCGGGACTAACCACAGATACGCAGTATTTT. Translation gives CASSLSGLTTDTQYF. The V gene is TRBV4-3, the J gene TRBJ2-3, with 7 bases that match TRBD2. This CDR3 contains 15 residues. The V segment lost 4 bases and the J segment 2 bases; nucleotides outside the gene matches: 6. Germline loops: CDR1 LGHNA, CDR2 YSLEER.

The chain has TRBV9 and TRBJ2-7, with 7 bases fitting TRBD2. V shed 6 bases and J 3 bases; nucleotides not matched to a gene: 9. The CDR3 loop spans 14 amino acids. Germline CDR1 is SGDLS and CDR2 is YYNGEE. The CDR3 coding sequence is TGTGCCAGCAACGATGGGACTACGAGCTACGAGCAGTACTTC. Protein sequence: CASNDGTTSYEQYF.

In this sample, this clone turned up a few times. The genes are TRBV13 and TRBJ2-7; 10 bases align to TRBD1. Germline V gene lookup returns CDR1 PRHDT and CDR2 FYEKMQ (reference sequence). This CDR3 has 14 residues. V dropped 5 bases and J dropped 4; count of bases not matched to a gene: 5. CDR3 region: CASSQGDRGYEQYF. The CDR3 DNA reads TGTGCCAGCAGCCAAGGGGACAGGGGTTACGAGCAGTACTTC. Full variable domain (remainder filled in from reference TRBV13 and TRBJ2-7): AAGVIQSPRHLIKEKRETATLKCYPIPRHDTVYWYQQGPGQDPQFLISFYEKMQSDKGSIPDRFSAQQFSDYHSELNMSSLELGDSALYFCASSQGDRGYEQYFGPGTRLTVT.

The chain recombines TRBV7-2 with TRBJ1-2, with a weak D call TRBD1 (5 bases). Germline lookup yields CDR1 SGHTA and CDR2 FQGNSA. Trimming left V 5 bases short and J 4 bases short, with 17 bases between. CDR3 size: 15 residues. The CDR3 sequence: CASSPEGRVGYGYTF. DNA for the CDR3: TGTGCCAGCAGCCCGGAGGGCAGGGTGGGCTATGGCTACACCTTC. The full variable domain, in which reference TRBV7-2 and TRBJ1-2 provide the parts outside the CDR3, is GAGVSQSPSNKVTEKGKDVELRCDPISGHTALYWYRQSLGQGLEFLIYFQGNSAPDKSGLPSDRFSAERTGGSVSTLTIQRTQQEDSAVYLCASSPEGRVGYGYTFGSGTRLTVV.

The rearrangement joins TRBV27 to TRBJ1-1; D gene ambiguous. There are 14 residues in the CDR3. Germline V gives CDR1 MNHEY, CDR2 SMNVEV (reference sequence). Deletions cut 5 bases from V and 2 bases from J, with 12 bases between. The DNA for the CDR3 is TGTGCCAGCAGTGTTACAGACCTTAACACTGAAGCTTTCTTT. Translation: CASSVTDLNTEAFF.

For the CDR3, the DNA is TGTGCCAGCAGCTTAGATACAGACAGCTCCTACGAGCAGTACTTC. Its protein product is CASSLDTDSSYEQYF. The V gene is TRBV7-9, the J gene TRBJ2-7, with D possibly matching TRBD1 (5 bases). V was trimmed by 1 base and J by 0 bases, leaving 10 bases between them. Looked up from germline, CDR1 is SEHNR and CDR2 is FQNEAQ (reference sequence). The CDR3 contains 15 residues.

This clone came up once. This rearrangement joins TRBV5-1 to TRBJ2-7; D perhaps matches TRBD1 (7 bases). V was cut by 1 base and J by 5 bases, with 22 bases left in between. The CDR3 is 17 amino acids. Germline lookup yields CDR1 SGHRS and CDR2 YFSETQ. In DNA form, the CDR3 reads TGCGCCAGCAGCTTGAGGGCCCCCCTAGGAGGGGGCGACGAGCAGTACTTC. Translation gives CASSLRAPLGGGDEQYF.

The CDR3 spells CASSLYGFGEETQYF. The CDR3 region has the DNA TGTGCCAGCAGCTTATACGGGTTCGGGGAAGAGACCCAGTACTTC. The V and J genes are TRBV7-9 and TRBJ2-5, with a weak D call TRBD2 (5 bases). Germline CDR1 is SEHNR and CDR2 is FQNEAQ (reference sequence). The CDR3 runs to 15 residues. Between the trimmed V and J ends, which lost 2 bases and 3 bases, there was a span of 13 bases.

The genes are TRBV29-1 and TRBJ2-6; D not certain. The CDR3 covers 15 residues. In germline, CDR1 is SQVTM, CDR2 ANQGSEA. The V end lost 5 bases, the J end lost 0 bases, and 11 bases lay between the germline ends. The CDR3: CSVPSVSSGANVLTF. The CDR3 nucleotides are TGCAGCGTTCCCAGTGTCAGCTCTGGGGCCAACGTCCTGACTTTC.

This chain links TRBV5-5 with TRBJ2-7; D is uncertain. The CDR3 extends over 13 amino acids. V was cut by 0 bases and J by 0 bases, with 4 bases left in between. CDR1 SGHKS and CDR2 YYEKEE come from the germline V gene (reference sequence). The chain's CDR3 is CASSLGSSYEQYF. CDR3 in DNA: TGTGCCAGCAGCTTGGGCAGCTCCTACGAGCAGTACTTC.

The chain is built from TRBV7-2 and TRBJ2-4; D call uncertain. Germline V CDR1 and CDR2: SGHTA, FQGNSA. CDR3 length equals 14 residues. V lost 5 bases and J 0 bases, leaving 8 bases between the germline ends. The CDR3, as DNA: TGTGCCAGCAGCCAACGACTAGCCAAAAACATTCAGTACTTC. As protein: CASSQRLAKNIQYF.

This clone was counted once. The chain carries TRBV9 and TRBJ2-1; TRBD1 agrees at 11 bases. CDR3 length: 17 residues. Unmatched junction bases numbered 9, after V lost 0 bases and J lost 7 bases. In germline, CDR1 is SGDLS, CDR2 YYNGEE. CDR3 loop: CASSVAYRTGGGNEQFF. CDR3 DNA: TGTGCCAGCAGCGTAGCTTACAGGACAGGGGGCGGGAATGAGCAGTTCTTC.

The sample holds one count of this clone. The chain combines TRBV7-7 with TRBJ2-7; 11 bases map to TRBD1. J lost 4 bases, V lost 5 bases, and 4 bases had no gene match. Germline-derived CDR1 and CDR2 are SSHAT and FNYEAQ (reference sequence). CDR3 length: 14 amino acids. The CDR3 bases are TGTGCCAGCAGCGTGGGGACAGGGGGATACGAGCAGTACTTC. This sequence encodes CASSVGTGGYEQYF.

The genes are TRBV2 and TRBJ1-2; TRBD1 matches at 9 bases. The germline CDR1 and CDR2 sequences are SNHLY and FYNNEI. Trimming took 4 bases from V and 6 from J; bases not matched to a gene: 6. The CDR3 runs 14 residues. The CDR3 DNA is TGTGCCAGCAGTGCACCGGGACAGGGACATGGCTACACCTTC. This translates into CASSAPGQGHGYTF. Supplemented by reference TRBV2 and TRBJ1-2, the full variable domain reads EPEVTQTPSHQVTQMGQEVILRCVPISNHLYFYWYRQILGQKVEFLVSFYNNEISEKSEIFDDQFSVERPDGSNFTLKIRSTKLEDSAMYFCASSAPGQGHGYTFGSGTRLTVV.

This chain uses TRBV11-1 with TRBJ1-1, with 8 bases identical to TRBD1. Germline V gene lookup returns CDR1 SGHAT and CDR2 FQDESV (reference sequence). The ends lost 4 bases at V and 5 bases at J; junction bases unmatched: 12. CDR3 size: 16 residues. CDR3 in amino acids: CASSSPPRDRNTEAFF. The CDR3 DNA is TGTGCCAGCAGCTCTCCGCCCCGGGACAGGAATACTGAAGCTTTCTTT.

A single count supports this clone. The V call is TRBV19, the J call TRBJ1-6, with 7 bases identical to TRBD1. J gave up 4 bases and V 6 bases, and 3 bases lay outside the gene matches. There are 14 residues in the CDR3. CDR1 is LNHDA and CDR2 is SQIVND in the germline V gene (reference sequence). CDR3 protein: CASSGQAYNSPLHF. The CDR3 DNA follows: TGTGCCAGTAGCGGACAGGCTTATAATTCACCCCTCCACTTT.

The sample holds a few counts of this clone. The chain has TRBV4-1 and TRBJ1-2, with 7 positions matching TRBD1. The J segment lost 5 bases and the V segment lost 1 base, leaving 13 bases of the junction unmatched. From germline, CDR1 is MGHRA and CDR2 YSYEKL. The CDR3 loop spans 17 amino acids. Here the CDR3 reads CASSQGPGEGGGYGYTF. The DNA of the CDR3 is TGCGCCAGCAGCCAAGGGCCCGGAGAAGGGGGCGGTTATGGCTACACCTTC.